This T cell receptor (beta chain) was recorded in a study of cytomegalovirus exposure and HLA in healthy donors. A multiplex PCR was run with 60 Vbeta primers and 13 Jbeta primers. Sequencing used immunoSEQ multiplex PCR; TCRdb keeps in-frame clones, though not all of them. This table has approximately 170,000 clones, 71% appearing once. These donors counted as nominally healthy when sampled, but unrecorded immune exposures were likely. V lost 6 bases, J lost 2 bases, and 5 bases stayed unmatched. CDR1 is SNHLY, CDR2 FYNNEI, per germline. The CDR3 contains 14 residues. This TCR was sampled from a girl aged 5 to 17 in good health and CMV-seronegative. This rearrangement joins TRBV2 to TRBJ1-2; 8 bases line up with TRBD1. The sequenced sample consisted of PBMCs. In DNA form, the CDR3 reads TGTGCCAGCAGACCTCGACAGGGGAACTATGGCTACACCTTC. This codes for CASRPRQGNYGYTF.